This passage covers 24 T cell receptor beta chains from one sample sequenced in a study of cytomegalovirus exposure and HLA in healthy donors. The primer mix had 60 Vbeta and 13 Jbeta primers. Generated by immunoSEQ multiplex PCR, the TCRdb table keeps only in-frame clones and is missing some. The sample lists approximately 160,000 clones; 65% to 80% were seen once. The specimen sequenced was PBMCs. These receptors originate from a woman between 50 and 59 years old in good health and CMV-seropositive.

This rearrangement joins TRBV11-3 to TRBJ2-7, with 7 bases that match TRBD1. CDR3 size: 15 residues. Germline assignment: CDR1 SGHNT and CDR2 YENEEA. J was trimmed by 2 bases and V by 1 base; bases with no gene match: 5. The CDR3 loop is CASSLGTGDTYEQYF. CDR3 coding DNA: TGTGCCAGCAGCTTAGGTACAGGGGATACCTACGAGCAGTACTTC.

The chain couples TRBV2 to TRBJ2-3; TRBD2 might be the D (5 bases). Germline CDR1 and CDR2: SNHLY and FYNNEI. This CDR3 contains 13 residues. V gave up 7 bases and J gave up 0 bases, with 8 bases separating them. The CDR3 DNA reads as TGTGCCAGCAAGGGAGCTAGCACAGATACGCAGTATTTT. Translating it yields CASKGASTDTQYF.

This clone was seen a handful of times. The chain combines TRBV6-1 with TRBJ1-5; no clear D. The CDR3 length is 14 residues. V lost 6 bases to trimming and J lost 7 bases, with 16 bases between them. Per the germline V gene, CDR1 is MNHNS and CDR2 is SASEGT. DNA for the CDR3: TGTGCCAGCAGCCCTGGGCAGGCTTACCAGCCCCAGCATTTT. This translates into CASSPGQAYQPQHF.

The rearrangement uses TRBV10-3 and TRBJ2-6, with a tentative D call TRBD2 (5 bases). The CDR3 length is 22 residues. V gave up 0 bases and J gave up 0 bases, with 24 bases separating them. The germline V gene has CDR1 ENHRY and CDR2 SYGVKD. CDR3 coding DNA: TGTGCCATCAGTGAGTCGGCATACCAAAGGAGGATCGGGCTCTCTGGGGCCAACGTCCTGACTTTC. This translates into CAISESAYQRRIGLSGANVLTF.

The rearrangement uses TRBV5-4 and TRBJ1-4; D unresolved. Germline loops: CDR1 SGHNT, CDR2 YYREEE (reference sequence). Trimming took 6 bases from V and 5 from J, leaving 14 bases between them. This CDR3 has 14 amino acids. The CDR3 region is CASNLRGRNEKLFF. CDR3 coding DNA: TGTGCCAGCAACCTCCGGGGTCGAAATGAAAAACTGTTTTTT.

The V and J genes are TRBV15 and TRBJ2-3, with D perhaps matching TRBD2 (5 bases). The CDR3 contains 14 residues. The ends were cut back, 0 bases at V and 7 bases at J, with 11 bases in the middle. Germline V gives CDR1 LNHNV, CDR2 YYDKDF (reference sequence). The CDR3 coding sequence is TGTGCCACCAGCAGAGAAAAACCGGGGAATACGCAGTATTTT. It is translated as CATSREKPGNTQYF. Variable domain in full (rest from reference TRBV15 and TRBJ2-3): DAMVIQNPRYQVTQFGKPVTLSCSQTLNHNVMYWYQQKSSQAPKLLFHYYDKDFNNEADTPDNFQSRRPNTSFCFLDIRSPGLGDTAMYLCATSREKPGNTQYFGPGTRLTVL.

The CDR3: CASSLGGSDTDTQYF. CDR3 coding DNA: TGTGCCAGCAGCTTAGGTGGGAGTGACACAGATACGCAGTATTTT. This chain connects TRBV11-2 to TRBJ2-3; D perhaps matches TRBD2 (5 bases). Germline CDR1 and CDR2: SGHAT and FQNNGV. V was trimmed by 1 base and J by 2 bases, leaving 10 bases between them. This CDR3 comprises 15 residues.

CDR3 sequence (DNA): TGTGCCAGCAGCTTACAGCGGGGAAATGAGCAGTTCTTC. It is translated as CASSLQRGNEQFF. J is TRBJ2-1 and V is TRBV7-2; 7 bases match TRBD2. Germline V lookup: CDR1 SGHTA, CDR2 FQGNSA. The CDR3 sequence is 13 residues long. The V gene end was trimmed by 2 bases and the J gene end by 7 bases; junction bases not matched to a gene: 2.

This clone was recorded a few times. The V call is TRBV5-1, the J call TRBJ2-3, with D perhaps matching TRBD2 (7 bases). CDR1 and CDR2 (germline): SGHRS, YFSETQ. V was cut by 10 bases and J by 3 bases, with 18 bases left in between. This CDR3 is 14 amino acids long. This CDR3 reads CASSEGGGTDTQYF. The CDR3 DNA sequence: TGCGCCTCCTCCGAGGGAGGGGGGACAGATACGCAGTATTTT. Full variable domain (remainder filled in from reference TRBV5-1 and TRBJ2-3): KAGVTQTPRYLIKTRGQQVTLSCSPISGHRSVSWYQQTPGQGLQFLFEYFSETQRNKGNFPGRFSGRQFSNSRSEMNVSTLELGDSALYLCASSEGGGTDTQYFGPGTRLTVL.

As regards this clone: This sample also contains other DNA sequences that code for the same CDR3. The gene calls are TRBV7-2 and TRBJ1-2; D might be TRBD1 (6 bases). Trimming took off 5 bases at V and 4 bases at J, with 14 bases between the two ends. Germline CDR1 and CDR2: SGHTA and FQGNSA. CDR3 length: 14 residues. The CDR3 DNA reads TGTGCCAGCAGCCTCGGACAGCCCACCTATGGCTACACCTTC. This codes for CASSLGQPTYGYTF. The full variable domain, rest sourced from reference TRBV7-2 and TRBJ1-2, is GAGVSQSPSNKVTEKGKDVELRCDPISGHTALYWYRQSLGQGLEFLIYFQGNSAPDKSGLPSDRFSAERTGGSVSTLTIQRTQQEDSAVYLCASSLGQPTYGYTFGSGTRLTVV.

The CDR3 nucleotides read TGTGCCAGCAGTGAACGCGGCGGCTACACCTTC. It yields the protein CASSERGGYTF. The chain combines TRBV2 with TRBJ1-2; D remains ambiguous. The V gene's germline CDR1 is SNHLY and CDR2 FYNNEI. This CDR3 comprises 11 residues. The ends were cut back, 2 bases at V and 8 bases at J, with 6 bases in the middle.

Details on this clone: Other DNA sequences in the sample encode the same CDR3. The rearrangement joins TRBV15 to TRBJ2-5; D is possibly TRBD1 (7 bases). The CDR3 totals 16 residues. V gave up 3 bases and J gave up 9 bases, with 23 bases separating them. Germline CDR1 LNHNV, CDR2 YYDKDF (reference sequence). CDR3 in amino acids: CATSSPMEGANWAQYF. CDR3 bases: TGTGCCACCAGCAGTCCAATGGAGGGGGCTAATTGGGCCCAGTACTTC. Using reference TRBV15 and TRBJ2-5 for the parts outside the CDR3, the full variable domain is DAMVIQNPRYQVTQFGKPVTLSCSQTLNHNVMYWYQQKSSQAPKLLFHYYDKDFNNEADTPDNFQSRRPNTSFCFLDIRSPGLGDTAMYLCATSSPMEGANWAQYFGPGTRLLVL.

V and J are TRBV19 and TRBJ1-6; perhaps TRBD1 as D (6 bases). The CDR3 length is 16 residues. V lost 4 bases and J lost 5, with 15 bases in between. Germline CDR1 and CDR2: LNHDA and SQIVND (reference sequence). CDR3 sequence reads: CASSTGQLADNSPLHF. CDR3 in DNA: TGTGCCAGTAGTACTGGACAGCTCGCCGATAATTCACCCCTCCACTTT. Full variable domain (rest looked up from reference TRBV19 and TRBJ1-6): DGGITQSPKYLFRKEGQNVTLSCEQNLNHDAMYWYRQDPGQGLRLIYYSQIVNDFQKGDIAEGYSVSREKKESFPLTVTSAQKNPTAFYLCASSTGQLADNSPLHFGNGTRLTVT.

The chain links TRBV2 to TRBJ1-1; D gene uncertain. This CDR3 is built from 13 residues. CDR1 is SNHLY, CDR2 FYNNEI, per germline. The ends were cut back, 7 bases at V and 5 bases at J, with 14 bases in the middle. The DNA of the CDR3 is TGTGCCAGCACACTCCCCGGCGGAACTGAAGCTTTCTTT. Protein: CASTLPGGTEAFF.

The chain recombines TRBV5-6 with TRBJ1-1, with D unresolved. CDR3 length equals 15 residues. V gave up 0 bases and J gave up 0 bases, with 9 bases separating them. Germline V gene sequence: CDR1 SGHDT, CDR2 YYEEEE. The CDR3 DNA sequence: TGTGCCAGCAGCTTGGGGGCCAGGTTGAACACTGAAGCTTTCTTT. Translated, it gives CASSLGARLNTEAFF.

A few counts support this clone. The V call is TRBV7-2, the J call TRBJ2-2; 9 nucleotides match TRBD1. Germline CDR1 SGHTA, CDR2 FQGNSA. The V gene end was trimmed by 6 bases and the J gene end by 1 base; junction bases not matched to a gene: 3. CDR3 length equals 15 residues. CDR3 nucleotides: TGTGCCAGCAGTCGGGACAGGGAGAACACCGGGGAGCTGTTTTTT. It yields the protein CASSRDRENTGELFF.

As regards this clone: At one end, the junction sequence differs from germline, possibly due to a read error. The CDR3 sequence: CASSYSGGATDTQYF. The CDR3 DNA follows: TGTGCTAGCAGCTATAGCGGGGGAGCCACAGATACGCAGTATTTT. The chain recombines TRBV7-7 with TRBJ2-3; 9 bases map to TRBD2. The CDR3 covers 15 residues. CDR1 is SSHAT and CDR2 is FNYEAQ in the germline V gene (reference sequence).

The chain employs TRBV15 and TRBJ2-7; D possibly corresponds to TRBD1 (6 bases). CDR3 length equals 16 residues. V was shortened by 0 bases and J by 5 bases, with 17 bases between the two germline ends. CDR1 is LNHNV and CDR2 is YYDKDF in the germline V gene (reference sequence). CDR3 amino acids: CATSRDRAHRVNEQYF. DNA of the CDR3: TGTGCCACCAGCAGAGATAGGGCCCACAGGGTTAACGAGCAGTACTTC.

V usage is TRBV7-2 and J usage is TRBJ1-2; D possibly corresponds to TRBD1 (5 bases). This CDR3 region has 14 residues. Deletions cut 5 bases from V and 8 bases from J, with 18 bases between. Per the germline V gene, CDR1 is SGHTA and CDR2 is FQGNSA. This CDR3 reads CASSRFGGVGGYTF. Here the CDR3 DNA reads TGTGCCAGCAGCCGCTTCGGGGGGGTAGGGGGCTACACCTTC.

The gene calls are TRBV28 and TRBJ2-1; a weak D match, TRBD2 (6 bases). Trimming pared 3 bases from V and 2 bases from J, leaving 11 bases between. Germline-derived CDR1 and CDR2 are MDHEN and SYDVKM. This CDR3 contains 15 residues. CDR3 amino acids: CASSFAGSTYNEQFF. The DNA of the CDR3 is TGTGCCAGCAGTTTCGCGGGGAGTACCTACAATGAGCAGTTCTTC.

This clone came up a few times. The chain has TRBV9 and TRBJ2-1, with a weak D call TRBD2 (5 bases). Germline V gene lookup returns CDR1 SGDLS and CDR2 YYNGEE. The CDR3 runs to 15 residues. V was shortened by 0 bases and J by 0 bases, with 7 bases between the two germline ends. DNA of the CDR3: TGTGCCAGCAGCGTAGGAGGGTACTCCTACAATGAGCAGTTCTTC. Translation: CASSVGGYSYNEQFF. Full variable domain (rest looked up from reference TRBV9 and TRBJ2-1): DSGVTQTPKHLITATGQRVTLRCSPRSGDLSVYWYQQSLDQGLQFLIQYYNGEERAKGNILERFSAQQFPDLHSELNLSSLELGDSALYFCASSVGGYSYNEQFFGPGTRLTVL.

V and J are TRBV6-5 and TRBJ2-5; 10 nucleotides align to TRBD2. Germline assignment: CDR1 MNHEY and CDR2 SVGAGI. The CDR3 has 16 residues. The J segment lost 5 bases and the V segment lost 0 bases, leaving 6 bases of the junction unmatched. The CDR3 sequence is CASSYSGSGGLETQYF. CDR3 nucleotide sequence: TGTGCCAGCAGTTACTCCGGTAGCGGGGGGTTGGAGACCCAGTACTTC.

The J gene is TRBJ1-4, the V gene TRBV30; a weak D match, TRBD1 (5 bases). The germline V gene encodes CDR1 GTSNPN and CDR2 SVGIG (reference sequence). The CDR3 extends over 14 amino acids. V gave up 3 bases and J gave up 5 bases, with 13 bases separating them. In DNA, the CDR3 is TGTGCCTGGAGCCGAGACAGCCCCAATGAAAAACTGTTTTTT. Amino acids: CAWSRDSPNEKLFF. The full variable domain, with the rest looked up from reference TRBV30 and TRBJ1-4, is SQTIHQWPATLVQPVGSPLSLECTVEGTSNPNLYWYRQAAGRGLQLLFYSVGIGQISSEVPQNLSASRPQDRQFILSSKKLLLSDSGFYLCAWSRDSPNEKLFFGSGTQLSVL.

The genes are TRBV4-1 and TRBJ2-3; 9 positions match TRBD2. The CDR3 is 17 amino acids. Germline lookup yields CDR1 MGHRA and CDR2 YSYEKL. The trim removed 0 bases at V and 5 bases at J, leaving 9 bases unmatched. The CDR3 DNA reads TGCGCCAGCAGCCAAGATAAAGCGGGGGGCGTCGTAGATACGCAGTATTTT. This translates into CASSQDKAGGVVDTQYF.